Listed below are T cell receptor beta chains from one sample, sequenced in a study of shared clonotypes between healthy human individuals. Sequenced by immunoSEQ multiplex PCR; TCRdb stores in-frame clones only, minus some. Of more than 500,000 clones listed, 85% to 95% were seen once; the top ten hold 0.095% to 0.14%. The sample consisted of naive CD8+ T cells sorted from blood. These TCRs come from a woman aged 25 to 39 in good health. The CDR3 runs from the conserved cysteine through the conserved F or W. A D gene is named only where the DNA matches it firmly. Only some rows state a clone size, as once, few, many or a class for expanded clones.

V	J	size	D	CDR3	DNA
TRBV10-1	TRBJ2-2	-	-	CASSVQSTGELFF	TGCGCCAGCAGTGTCCAGAGCACCGGGGAGCTGTTTTTT
TRBV6-5	TRBJ1-2	-	-	CASRTSDRLVNGYTF	TGTGCCAGCAGGACCTCGGACAGATTAGTGAATGGCTACACCTTC
TRBV19	TRBJ2-1	once	-	CASSISGYNEQFF	TGTGCCAGTAGTATAAGCGGCTACAATGAGCAGTTCTTC
TRBV19	TRBJ2-1	-	-	CASSSREGYNEQFF	TGTGCCAGTAGTAGTAGAGAGGGATACAATGAGCAGTTCTTC
TRBV30	TRBJ2-7	-	-	CAWSLTASYEQYF	TGTGCCTGGAGTCTGACAGCCAGCTACGAGCAGTACTTC
TRBV5-6	TRBJ2-2	-	-	CASSLAFMGPGELFF	TGTGCCAGCAGCTTGGCCTTTATGGGGCCCGGGGAGCTGTTTTTT
TRBV4-1	TRBJ1-4	-	-	CASSQDEGRDVWKLFF	TGCGCCAGCAGCCAAGATGAGGGCAGGGACGTGTGGAAACTGTTTTTT
TRBV29-1	TRBJ2-7	-	TRBD2	CSVGGGYEQYF	TGCAGCGTTGGGGGGGGCTACGAGCAGTACTTC
TRBV27	TRBJ1-2	-	TRBD1	CASSLSTGNGYTF	TGTGCCAGCAGTTTATCGACAGGGAATGGCTACACCTTC
TRBV25-1	TRBJ2-7	-	TRBD1	CASSEYDRDYEQYF	TGTGCCAGCAGTGAATATGACAGGGACTACGAGCAGTACTTC
TRBV7-9	TRBJ1-1	-	-	CASSLGLSRDNQAFF	TGTGCCAGCAGCTTAGGTTTGTCCCGGGACAATCAAGCTTTCTTT
TRBV6-1	TRBJ1-5	-	-	CASSEASRWPQHF	TGTGCCAGCAGTGAAGCGAGTCGTTGGCCCCAGCATTTT
TRBV4-1	TRBJ2-7	-	-	CASSQEALKTYEQYF	TGCGCCAGCAGCCAAGAAGCACTCAAAACCTACGAGCAGTACTTC
TRBV5-6	TRBJ2-7	-	-	CASSWGTFSYEQYF	TGTGCCAGCAGTTGGGGGACTTTCTCCTACGAGCAGTACTTC
TRBV4-2	TRBJ1-6	once	-	CASSQETRLYYNSPLHF	TGTGCCAGCAGCCAAGAAACCCGGCTATACTATAATTCACCCCTCCACTTT
TRBV7-9	TRBJ2-3	-	TRBD2	CASSPSGSLDTQYF	TGTGCCAGCAGCCCTAGCGGGAGTTTAGATACGCAGTATTTT
TRBV13	TRBJ2-7	-	-	CASSDSYEQYF	TGTGCCAGCAGCGATTCCTACGAGCAGTACTTC
TRBV29-1	TRBJ2-7	-	TRBD1	CSVSDRGAYEQYF	TGCAGCGTCTCGGACAGGGGGGCGTACGAGCAGTACTTC
TRBV7-9	TRBJ2-1	-	-	CAIPYGHEQFF	TGTGCCATCCCATACGGTCATGAGCAGTTCTTC
TRBV28	TRBJ2-7	once	-	CASSSTLQESYYEQYF	TGTGCCAGCAGTTCTACACTACAGGAGTCGTACTACGAGCAGTACTTC
TRBV27	TRBJ2-7	-	TRBD1	CASSFGTGYEQYF	TGTGCCAGCAGTTTCGGGACAGGCTACGAGCAGTACTTC
TRBV28	TRBJ1-2	-	-	CASRTSPGILYGYTF	TGTGCCAGCAGAACTTCTCCCGGGATCCTCTATGGCTACACCTTC
TRBV21-1	TRBJ2-5	-	-	CASSIFPGPTQETQYF	TGTGCCAGCAGCATCTTCCCGGGACCCACCCAAGAGACCCAGTACTTC
TRBV11-2	TRBJ2-7	-	-	CASSIPLREVYEQYF	TGTGCCAGCAGCATACCCTTGAGGGAAGTATACGAGCAGTACTTC
TRBV9	TRBJ2-7	-	TRBD2	CASNAGGDYEQYF	TGTGCCAGCAACGCTGGGGGGGACTACGAGCAGTACTTC
TRBV7-8	TRBJ2-7	-	-	CASSALTGSYEQYF	TGTGCCAGCAGCGCATTGACGGGTTCCTACGAGCAGTACTTC
TRBV4-2	TRBJ2-7	-	TRBD2	CASSQESSGFSYEQYF	TGTGCCAGCAGCCAAGAGTCTAGCGGTTTCTCCTACGAGCAGTACTTC
TRBV27	TRBJ2-3	once	TRBD2	CASSTGTSGRAESWDTQYF	TGTGCCAGCAGTACCGGGACTAGCGGGAGGGCCGAATCGTGGGATACGCAGTATTTT
TRBV6-1	TRBJ2-7	-	TRBD2	CASSERLAGGLYEQYF	TGTGCCAGCAGCGAACGACTAGCGGGAGGCCTTTACGAGCAGTACTTC
TRBV6-5	TRBJ2-7	-	-	CASSTSLGRGEQYF	TGTGCCAGCAGCACCTCACTCGGACGAGGGGAGCAGTACTTC
TRBV15	TRBJ1-6	-	-	CATSRGRQRDSPLHF	TGTGCCACCAGCAGAGGCAGACAGCGGGATTCACCCCTCCACTTT
TRBV27	TRBJ1-2	few	-	CASSPKRNYGYTF	TGTGCCAGCAGTCCCAAGAGGAACTATGGCTACACCTTC
TRBV28	TRBJ2-1	-	-	CASSPLPRQWDKQFF	TGTGCCAGCAGTCCATTGCCTCGGCAATGGGACAAGCAGTTCTTC
TRBV15	TRBJ2-7	-	TRBD2	CATSRGTSSYEQYF	TGTGCCACCAGCAGAGGGACTAGCTCCTACGAGCAGTACTTC
TRBV4-1	TRBJ1-6	-	TRBD1	CASSQDNRGYNSPLHF	TGCGCCAGCAGCCAAGATAACAGGGGGTATAATTCACCCCTCCACTTT
TRBV7-6	TRBJ1-1	-	-	CASSSSDMNTEAFF	TGTGCCAGCAGCTCTTCGGACATGAACACTGAAGCTTTCTTT
TRBV27	TRBJ2-5	-	-	CASSPHGDFLETQYF	TGTGCCAGCAGTCCCCACGGTGACTTCCTAGAGACCCAGTACTTC
TRBV13	TRBJ2-3	-	-	CASSLGGSSGTQYF	TGTGCCAGCAGCTTAGGGGGTAGCAGCGGTACGCAGTATTTT
TRBV16	TRBJ2-3	-	-	CASSPRLDTQYF	TGTGCCAGCAGCCCCAGACTAGATACGCAGTATTTT
TRBV9	TRBJ2-7	-	-	CASSVAGGSGYEQYF	TGTGCCAGCAGCGTCGCCGGTGGGAGTGGGTACGAGCAGTACTTC
TRBV28	TRBJ1-1	-	-	CASSFPGRGGPNRNTEAFF	TGTGCCAGCAGTTTCCCCGGGAGGGGCGGGCCGAACCGGAACACTGAAGCTTTCTTT
TRBV27	TRBJ2-7	-	TRBD1	CASSFQPGGRHEQYF	TGTGCCAGCAGTTTTCAGCCAGGGGGCAGGCACGAGCAGTACTTC
TRBV27	TRBJ1-1	-	TRBD1	CASSLAPGTGVTEAFF	TGTGCCAGCAGTTTGGCTCCCGGGACAGGGGTTACTGAAGCTTTCTTT
TRBV9	TRBJ2-7	-	TRBD2	CASSRASGVSSYEQYF	TGTGCCAGCAGCAGGGCTAGCGGGGTAAGCTCCTACGAGCAGTACTTC
TRBV27	TRBJ2-3	-	-	CASSLVDRTDTQYF	TGTGCCAGCAGTTTGGTAGACCGAACAGATACGCAGTATTTT
TRBV28	TRBJ1-1	-	TRBD1	CASSLTGRTTEAFF	TGTGCCAGCAGTTTGACAGGGAGGACCACTGAAGCTTTCTTT
TRBV7-9	TRBJ1-1	-	-	CASSPGRGTEAFF	TGTGCCAGCAGCCCTGGAAGGGGCACTGAAGCTTTCTTT
TRBV7-9	TRBJ2-7	-	-	CASSLVGQNYEQYF	TGTGCCAGCAGCTTAGTCGGACAAAACTACGAGCAGTACTTC
TRBV10-3	TRBJ2-1	-	-	CAISVTPIAVSSYNEQFF	TGTGCCATCAGTGTTACCCCCATAGCGGTGAGCTCCTACAATGAGCAGTTCTTC
TRBV27	TRBJ1-3	-	-	CASSPLGGGAPGNTIYF	TGTGCCAGCAGTCCTCTGGGCGGGGGCGCACCCGGAAACACCATATATTTT
TRBV28	TRBJ2-7	-	TRBD2	CASSFRKAASGYEQYF	TGTGCCAGCAGTTTTCGAAAGGCGGCTAGCGGGTACGAGCAGTACTTC
TRBV11-2	TRBJ1-1	-	-	CASSFVYTEAFF	TGTGCCAGCAGCTTCGTATACACTGAAGCTTTCTTT
TRBV5-6	TRBJ2-1	-	-	CASSFGGIGTDIHEQFF	TGTGCCAGCAGCTTCGGAGGGATCGGGACAGATATCCATGAGCAGTTCTTC
TRBV9	TRBJ1-2	few	-	CASSVEDNYGYTF	TGTGCCAGCAGCGTAGAAGATAACTATGGCTACACCTTC
TRBV4-1	TRBJ2-2	-	-	CASSQVGRTTNTGELFF	TGCGCCAGCAGCCAAGTCGGCCGGACGACGAACACCGGGGAGCTGTTTTTT
TRBV7-9	TRBJ2-3	-	TRBD2	CASSYLAGSTDTQYF	TGTGCCAGCAGCTACCTAGCGGGAAGCACAGATACGCAGTATTTT
TRBV5-1	TRBJ1-1	-	-	CASSLEGHLNTEAFF	TGCGCCAGCAGCTTGGAGGGACACCTGAACACTGAAGCTTTCTTT
TRBV5-6	TRBJ2-2	-	-	CASSLGNTGELFF	TGTGCCAGCAGCTTAGGGAACACCGGGGAGCTGTTTTTT